The 12 T cell receptor beta chains listed next were all sequenced from one sample in a study of shared clonotypes between healthy human individuals (dated by TCRdb to the early 2020s). The library came from the immunoSEQ multiplex PCR assay. The clones in this table, taken by TCRdb from immuneACCESS, are in-frame only. Not every clone is retained; where verified, under half of the shortfall comes from an unresolved V gene, and the cause of the rest is unknown. Within this sample are about 1.1 million clones, with around 82% of them counted one time only. The ten largest clones add up to more than 0.5% of the sample. Sequencing was carried out using memory CD4+ T cells from PBMCs. This specimen's cell subset or site label, interpreted: CD45RA-negative fraction. The receptors were sampled from a man younger than 35 in good health. Some clones in this sample may be carry-over from other donors' samples.

In its sample, this clone was seen a few times. This sequence joins TRBV11-2 and TRBJ1-6; D is undetermined. V shed 0 bases and J shed 10 bases, with 7 bases lying between them. The CDR3 contains 13 residues. CDR1 is SGHAT, CDR2 FQNNGV, per germline. CDR3 in amino acids: CASSLESGSPLHF. CDR3 in DNA: TGTGCCAGCAGCTTAGAATCGGGATCACCCCTCCACTTT.

Worth noting for this clone: Other DNA sequences from this sample encode an identical CDR3 as well. V gene TRBV30 combines with J gene TRBJ2-5; D is undetermined. Trimming took 1 base from V and 4 from J, leaving 1 base between them. The CDR3 totals 10 residues. From germline, CDR1 is GTSNPN and CDR2 SVGIG (reference sequence). CDR3 bases: TGTGCCTGGAGTGGAGAGACCCAGTACTTC. The encoded protein is CAWSGETQYF.

This clone was found once. V and J are TRBV20-1 and TRBJ1-2; D gene uncertain. Trimming removed 3 bases at V and 0 bases at J, with 2 bases between. Germline CDR1 and CDR2: DFQATT and SNEGSKA (reference sequence). The CDR3 spans 11 residues. The CDR3 loop reads CSASTNYGYTF. In nucleotides, the CDR3 is TGCAGTGCTAGTACTAACTATGGCTACACCTTC.

The chain has TRBV6-1 and TRBJ2-7; TRBD1 aligns across 7 bases. The CDR3 loop spans 15 amino acids. Germline CDR1 MNHNS, CDR2 SASEGT. After removal of 7 bases from V and 2 bases from J, the junction contained 11 bases not matched to a gene. The CDR3 loop is CASKPGTVITYEQYF. The CDR3 region has the DNA TGTGCCAGCAAACCCGGGACAGTGATAACCTACGAGCAGTACTTC.

The J gene is TRBJ2-1, the V gene TRBV9; no firm D call. The CDR3 contains 15 residues. The germline gives CDR1 SGDLS, CDR2 YYNGEE. Trimming left V 0 bases short and J 6 bases short, with 13 bases between. CDR3 loop: CASSVDPFISNEQFF. Here the CDR3 DNA reads TGTGCCAGCAGCGTAGATCCTTTCATAAGCAATGAGCAGTTCTTC.

This clone appeared many times. The chain combines TRBV5-6 with TRBJ2-1; 11 bases align to TRBD1. With 4 bases clipped from V and 9 bases from J, the junction kept 12 bases outside the gene matches. Germline CDR1 is SGHDT and CDR2 is YYEEEE. The CDR3 spans 16 residues. The chain's CDR3 is CASSLFVGQGASEQFF. The CDR3 DNA sequence: TGTGCCAGCAGCCTCTTCGTTGGACAGGGGGCAAGTGAGCAGTTCTTC.

The gene calls are TRBV7-6 and TRBJ2-7; D is undetermined. Germline CDR1 SGHVS, CDR2 FNYEAQ. V lost 1 base and J 5 bases, leaving 6 bases between the germline ends. This CDR3 has 12 residues. CDR3: CASSLDGNEQYF. CDR3 DNA: TGTGCCAGCAGCTTAGATGGCAACGAGCAGTACTTC.

This clone was counted a few times. The sample carries other DNA sequences with the same CDR3. This chain links TRBV15 with TRBJ2-7; 7 bases are shared with TRBD1. Germline lookup yields CDR1 LNHNV and CDR2 YYDKDF (reference sequence). The V gene end was trimmed by 5 bases and the J gene end by 0 bases; junction bases not matched to a gene: 4. The CDR3 is made up of 14 amino acids. This CDR3 reads CATSPRQGSYEQYF. Written as DNA, the CDR3 is TGTGCCACCAGCCCCCGACAGGGCTCCTACGAGCAGTACTTC. The full variable domain, with the rest looked up from reference TRBV15 and TRBJ2-7, is DAMVIQNPRYQVTQFGKPVTLSCSQTLNHNVMYWYQQKSSQAPKLLFHYYDKDFNNEADTPDNFQSRRPNTSFCFLDIRSPGLGDTAMYLCATSPRQGSYEQYFGPGTRLTVT.

V usage is TRBV5-5 and J usage is TRBJ2-7; 9 bases match TRBD2. Trimming at V came to 0 bases and at J to 6 bases, leaving 7 bases not matched to a gene. The germline V gene encodes CDR1 SGHKS and CDR2 YYEKEE (reference sequence). The CDR3 runs 15 residues. As DNA, the CDR3 is TGTGCCAGCAGCTTGGGGACTGGGACTAGCTCCGAGCAGTACTTC. Amino acids: CASSLGTGTSSEQYF.

In its sample, this clone was seen a few times. The CDR3 region is CASSFDMLSGNTIYF. Here the CDR3 DNA reads TGTGCCAGCAGCTTTGACATGCTCTCTGGAAACACCATATATTTT. J is TRBJ1-3 and V is TRBV7-2; D not certain. Per the germline V gene, CDR1 is SGHTA and CDR2 is FQGNSA. This CDR3 has 15 amino acids. Trimming took off 3 bases at V and 0 bases at J, with 9 bases between the two ends.

The CDR3 here is CASTRTVRRNEQYF. CDR3 bases: TGCGCCAGCACCAGGACCGTCCGACGGAACGAGCAGTACTTC. The chain combines TRBV10-1 with TRBJ2-7; D is unresolved. CDR3 length: 14 residues. The ends were cut back, 7 bases at V and 5 bases at J, with 18 bases in the middle. The V gene's germline CDR1 is WNHNN and CDR2 SYGVQD (reference sequence).

This clone has just one count. The V call is TRBV20-1, the J call TRBJ1-2; D is ambiguous. Per germline, CDR1 DFQATT and CDR2 SNEGSKA (reference sequence). This CDR3 has 10 amino acids. The germline V and J ends were trimmed by 7 bases and 8 bases, with 11 bases remaining between them. The CDR3 DNA sequence: TGCAGTGTTCCAGTCCACGGCTACACCTTC. Residues: CSVPVHGYTF.